This T cell receptor beta chain is drawn from a study of T cell responses to AZD1222 COVID-19 vaccine. Whole-study findings and limits: White British donors predominated, females outnumbered males, and clonal diversity was possibly underestimated. CD4 TCRs associated with vaccination spanned spike, dominating at 160-218 and 743-854. No day 14 peak samples; only post-peak repertoires were characterized.

Notes on this clone: Its antigen remains unknown.

The protocol was immunoSEQ multiplex PCR, while the TCRdb copy is restricted to in-frame clones and leaves out a portion. The sample yields around 45,000 clones, 80% seen once. Germline values: CDR1 LNHNV, CDR2 YYDKDF (reference sequence). The V and J ends lost 0 bases and 0 bases respectively, with 16 bases between them. CDR3 length: 18 amino acids. This chain connects TRBV15 to TRBJ2-3; D possibly corresponds to TRBD2 (5 bases). The sequence was collected from an adult who received the MenACWY meningococcal vaccine as a control. The input for sequencing was peripheral blood, taken 28 days after the second dose of the MenACWY control vaccine. The CDR3 DNA sequence: TGTGCCACCAGCAGAGATGTGGAGGAACACTCCAGCACAGATACGCAGTATTTT. This gives the protein CATSRDVEEHSSTDTQYF.